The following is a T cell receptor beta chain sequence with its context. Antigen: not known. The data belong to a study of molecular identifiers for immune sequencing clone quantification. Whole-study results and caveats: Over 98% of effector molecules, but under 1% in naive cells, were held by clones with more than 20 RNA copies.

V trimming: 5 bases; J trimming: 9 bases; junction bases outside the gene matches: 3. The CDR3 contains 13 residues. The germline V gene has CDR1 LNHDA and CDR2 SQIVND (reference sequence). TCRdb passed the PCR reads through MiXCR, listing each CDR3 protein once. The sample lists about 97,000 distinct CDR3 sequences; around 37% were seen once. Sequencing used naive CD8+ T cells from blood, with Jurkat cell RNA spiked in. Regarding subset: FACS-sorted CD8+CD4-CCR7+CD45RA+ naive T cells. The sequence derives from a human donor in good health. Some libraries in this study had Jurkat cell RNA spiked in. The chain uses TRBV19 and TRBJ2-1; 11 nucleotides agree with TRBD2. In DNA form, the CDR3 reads TGTGCCAGTAGTGGAGGACTAGCGGGTGAGCAGTTCTTC. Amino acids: CASSGGLAGEQFF.